This entry features one T cell receptor beta chain sequence. V was clipped by 3 bases and J by 4 bases, with 12 bases between them. The germline V gene encodes CDR1 GTSNPN and CDR2 SVGIG (reference sequence). CDR3 length: 13 residues. This entry is derived from a study of blood T cell repertoires in COVID-19. As for the study in general: The United States, Italy and Spain supplied acute and convalescent COVID-19 samples.

Residents of 24 US areas, aged about 18 to 95 years, made up the participants. Only in-frame clones appear in the TCRdb table, and some are missing; sequencing was by immunoSEQ multiplex PCR. Among around 130,000 clones, 75% to 90% were seen once, and the ten largest hold about 2.5%. The receptor was isolated from a woman in her forties or fifties who had recovered from COVID-19. The chain employs TRBV30 and TRBJ1-2; no reliable D call. Material: PBMCs or T cells enriched from blood (not recorded which). Written as DNA, the CDR3 is TGTGCCTGGAGCTCAAGTTGGAGCTATGGCTACACCTTC. Its translation: CAWSSSWSYGYTF.